One sample yielded the 15 T cell receptor beta chains listed below, sequenced in a study of tumor-infiltrating lymphocytes in localized non-small cell lung cancer. Sequencing used immunoSEQ multiplex PCR; TCRdb keeps in-frame clones, though not all of them. Among 11,000 to 15,000 clones listed, about four fifths were seen once. Input material: lung tumor tissue. These receptors all come from a human donor with non-small cell lung cancer.

This chain links TRBV30 with TRBJ2-7; 12 nucleotides align to TRBD2. Germline V CDR1 and CDR2: GTSNPN, SVGIG (reference sequence). The V segment lost 0 bases and the J segment 6 bases; nucleotides outside the gene matches: 0. CDR3 length equals 13 residues. CDR3: CAWSVLAGGEQYF. CDR3 in DNA: TGTGCCTGGAGTGTACTAGCGGGGGGCGAGCAGTACTTC.

This clone was seen once. The chain carries TRBV6-1 and TRBJ1-2; 7 bases line up with TRBD1. The CDR3 totals 14 residues. CDR1 and CDR2 (germline): MNHNS, SASEGT. V shed 7 bases, J shed 0 bases, and the junction held 5 bases outside the gene matches. The CDR3 sequence: CASNRQGANYGYTF. The DNA for the CDR3 is TGTGCCAGCAACAGACAGGGAGCTAACTATGGCTACACCTTC.

The CDR3 DNA reads as TGCAGCACCACAAAGAGGGGAAAAAACGTGAATGAGCAGTTCTTC. This sequence encodes CSTTKRGKNVNEQFF. The chain has TRBV29-1 and TRBJ2-1, with D perhaps matching TRBD1 or TRBD2 (5 bases each). Germline CDR1 and CDR2: SQVTM and ANQGSEA. Between the trimmed V and J ends, which lost 8 bases and 7 bases, there was a span of 24 bases. There are 15 residues in the CDR3.

The V gene is TRBV5-8, the J gene TRBJ2-7; TRBD2 aligns across 8 bases. Germline values: CDR1 SGHTS, CDR2 YDEGEE. The V and J ends lost 0 bases and 4 bases, in that order; junction bases with no gene match: 6. The CDR3 covers 15 residues. Written as DNA, the CDR3 is TGTGCCAGCAGCTTGGCCGGCGGGAGGTGGTACGAGCAGTACTTC. Protein sequence: CASSLAGGRWYEQYF.

The chain uses TRBV4-2 and TRBJ2-1; TRBD2 matches at 7 bases. CDR1 is LGHNA and CDR2 is YNFKEQ in the germline V gene. With 1 base clipped from V and 4 bases from J, the junction kept 4 bases outside the gene matches. The length of the CDR3 is 15 residues. CDR3 coding DNA: TGTGCCAGCAGCCAAGCTAGCGGTAGTTACAATGAGCAGTTCTTC. It translates to CASSQASGSYNEQFF.

This chain joins TRBV9 and TRBJ2-2; the D is unclear. Germline CDR1 reads SGDLS; CDR2 reads YYNGEE. V was shortened by 3 bases and J by 7 bases, with 10 bases between the two germline ends. The CDR3 sequence is 13 residues long. The CDR3 DNA is TGTGCCAGCAGCGCAGGATCTGTCGGGGAGCTGTTTTTT. Protein product: CASSAGSVGELFF.

V is TRBV9 and J is TRBJ1-1; TRBD1 is a possible D gene (6 bases). Trimming took 5 bases from V and 1 from J, leaving 12 bases between them. CDR3 length: 14 residues. Germline V gives CDR1 SGDLS, CDR2 YYNGEE. CDR3 region: CASREGGGNTEAFF. In DNA form, the CDR3 reads TGTGCCAGCAGGGAGGGGGGAGGGAACACTGAAGCTTTCTTT.

The genes are TRBV18 and TRBJ1-4; D is undetermined. The ends were cut back, 1 base at V and 0 bases at J, with 6 bases in the middle. Germline loops: CDR1 KGHSH, CDR2 LQKENI. This CDR3 has 15 amino acids. CDR3 residues: CASSPLKATNEKLFF. The CDR3 region has the DNA TGTGCCAGCTCACCACTGAAGGCAACTAATGAAAAACTGTTTTTT.

The gene calls are TRBV19 and TRBJ2-3, with 9 bases identical to TRBD1. CDR1 and CDR2 from the germline V gene are LNHDA and SQIVND (reference sequence). The junction had 9 bases not matched to a gene; V was cut back by 5 bases and J by 6 bases. The CDR3 covers 15 residues. CDR3 sequence: CASSATTGGRDTQYF. The DNA for the CDR3 is TGTGCCAGTAGTGCGACAACAGGGGGCCGGGATACGCAGTATTTT.

This clone is medium-sized by share. The chain combines TRBV5-1 with TRBJ2-2; 7 nucleotides line up with TRBD1. The CDR3 loop spans 15 amino acids. Germline CDR1 and CDR2: SGHRS and YFSETQ. The junction had 5 bases not matched to a gene; V was cut back by 4 bases and J by 2 bases. The CDR3 sequence: CASSTGQRNTGELFF. The CDR3 DNA follows: TGCGCCAGCAGCACGGGACAGAGAAACACCGGGGAGCTGTTTTTT.

The V and J genes are TRBV7-9 and TRBJ2-5, with TRBD1 as a possible D gene (5 bases). CDR3 length: 15 residues. In germline, CDR1 is SEHNR, CDR2 FQNEAQ (reference sequence). Trimming cost V 1 base and J 4 bases, with 13 bases left between them. This CDR3 reads CASSLDLGAGETQYF. The CDR3 DNA sequence: TGTGCCAGCAGCTTAGATCTTGGGGCTGGAGAGACCCAGTACTTC.

This clone was seen a few times. The rearrangement uses TRBV5-1 and TRBJ2-7; D gene ambiguous. CDR3 length: 15 amino acids. Looked up from germline, CDR1 is SGHRS and CDR2 is YFSETQ. V lost 0 bases and J 0 bases, leaving 10 bases between the germline ends. The CDR3 DNA is TGCGCCAGCAGCTTGGGTAGGCCCAGCTCCTACGAGCAGTACTTC. This codes for CASSLGRPSSYEQYF.

This clone rates as medium-sized. This chain connects TRBV7-2 to TRBJ1-1; D gene uncertain. The CDR3 is 16 residues long. In germline, CDR1 is SGHTA, CDR2 FQGNSA. Trimming removed 1 base from V and 1 base from J, with 13 bases in between. The CDR3 DNA sequence: TGTGCCAGCAGCTTAGGGTCGAGACATACGAACACTGAAGCTTTCTTT. Translated, it gives CASSLGSRHTNTEAFF.

The chain joins TRBV28 to TRBJ1-4, with D unresolved. The CDR3 covers 14 residues. V was trimmed by 6 bases and J by 5 bases, leaving 13 bases between them. Germline V gives CDR1 MDHEN, CDR2 SYDVKM. The DNA of the CDR3 is TGTGCCAGCAGCCCCGCCCAAGCGAATGAAAAACTGTTTTTT. This codes for CASSPAQANEKLFF.

As DNA, the CDR3 is TGTGCCAGCACCCCGGGACTAGCGGGAGGGTGGAAGACCCAGTACTTC. This encodes CASTPGLAGGWKTQYF. The V call is TRBV27, the J call TRBJ2-5, with 16 bases lining up with TRBD2. V lost 7 bases and J lost 6; bases outside the gene matches: 8. CDR1 and CDR2 from the germline V gene are MNHEY and SMNVEV (reference sequence). The CDR3 has 16 amino acids.